This T cell receptor beta chain came from a study of OX40 agonist ivuxolimab in advanced cancers. Study overall: Every 2 weeks, patients received ivuxolimab intravenously, dosed at 0.01 to 10 mg/kg. Patients assigned to dose escalation were diagnosed with hepatocellular carcinoma, melanoma, renal cell or head and neck cancer. Study-wide results and limits: Patients with a partial response at 0.1-3.0 mg/kg had among the lowest clonal expansion.

The repertoire was sequenced with immunoSEQ multiplex PCR; TCRdb's copy has only in-frame clones and lacks some. The sample contains 82,000 or so clones, approximately 85% of which appear only once. To note about this clone: No antigen is known for it.

Trimming left V 10 bases short and J 0 bases short, with 10 bases between. CDR3 size: 13 residues. The V gene's germline CDR1 is LNHDA and CDR2 SQIVND (reference sequence). The chain uses TRBV19 and TRBJ2-1; maybe TRBD1 (6 bases). This TCR was recovered from an adult with an advanced solid tumor such as melanoma, head and neck, liver or kidney cancer. Material: CD4+ or CD8+ T cells sorted from blood, obtained in a trial of the OX40 agonist ivuxolimab. CDR3 in amino acids: CATGGFSYNEQFF. The CDR3 coding sequence is TGTGCCACTGGGGGCTTCTCCTACAATGAGCAGTTCTTC. Together with reference TRBV19 and TRBJ2-1, the CDR3 gives the full variable domain: DGGITQSPKYLFRKEGQNVTLSCEQNLNHDAMYWYRQDPGQGLRLIYYSQIVNDFQKGDIAEGYSVSREKKESFPLTVTSAQKNPTAFYLCATGGFSYNEQFFGPGTRLTVL.